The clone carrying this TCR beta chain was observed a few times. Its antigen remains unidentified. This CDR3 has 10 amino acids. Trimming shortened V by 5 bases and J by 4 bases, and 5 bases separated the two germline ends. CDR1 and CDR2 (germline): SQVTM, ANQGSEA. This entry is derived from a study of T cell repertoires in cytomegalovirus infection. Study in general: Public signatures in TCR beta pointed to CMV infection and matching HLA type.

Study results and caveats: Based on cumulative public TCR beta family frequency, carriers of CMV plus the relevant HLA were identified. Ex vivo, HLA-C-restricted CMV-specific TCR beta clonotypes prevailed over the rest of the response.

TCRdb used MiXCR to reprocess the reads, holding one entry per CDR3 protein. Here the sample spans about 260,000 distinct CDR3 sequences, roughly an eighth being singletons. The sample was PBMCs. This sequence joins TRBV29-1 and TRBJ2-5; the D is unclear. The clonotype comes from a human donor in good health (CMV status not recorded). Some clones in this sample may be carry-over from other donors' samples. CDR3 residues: CSVLSETQYF. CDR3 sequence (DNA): TGCAGCGTTCTGTCAGAGACCCAGTACTTC.